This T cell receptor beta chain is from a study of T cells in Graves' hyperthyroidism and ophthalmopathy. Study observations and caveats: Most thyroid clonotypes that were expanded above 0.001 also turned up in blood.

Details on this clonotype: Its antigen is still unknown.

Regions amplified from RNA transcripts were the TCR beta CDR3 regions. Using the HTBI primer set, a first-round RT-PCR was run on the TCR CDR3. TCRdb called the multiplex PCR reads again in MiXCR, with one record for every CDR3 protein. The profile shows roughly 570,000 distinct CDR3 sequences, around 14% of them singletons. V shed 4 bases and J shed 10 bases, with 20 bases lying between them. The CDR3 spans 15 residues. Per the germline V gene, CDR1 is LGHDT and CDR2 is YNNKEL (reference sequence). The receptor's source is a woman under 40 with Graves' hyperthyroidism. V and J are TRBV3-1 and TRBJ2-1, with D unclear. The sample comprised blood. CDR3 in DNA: TGTGCCAGCAGCCTCAGAGGACCGATGGGTGGGGAGCAGTTCTTC. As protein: CASSLRGPMGGEQFF.